A single sample gave rise to the 3 T cell receptor beta chains below, sequenced in a study of shared clonotypes between healthy human individuals. Data came from immunoSEQ multiplex PCR; TCRdb stores just in-frame clones and leaves some out. Of around 200,000 clones listed, roughly 93% were seen once; the top ten hold more than 0.06%. The sample was naive CD4+ T cells sorted from blood. Subset here: CD45RA+ positively selected. The receptors here all came from a woman under 40 in good health.

J is TRBJ2-2 and V is TRBV19, with 12 bases lining up with TRBD2. This CDR3 contains 15 residues. Germline V lookup: CDR1 LNHDA, CDR2 SQIVND (reference sequence). The trim removed 5 bases at V and 5 bases at J, leaving 3 bases unmatched. CDR3 residues: CASSGTSGQTGELFF. In DNA, the CDR3 is TGTGCCAGTAGTGGGACTAGCGGGCAAACCGGGGAGCTGTTTTTT.

This chain joins TRBV4-2 and TRBJ1-1; D is undetermined. Per germline, CDR1 LGHNA and CDR2 YNFKEQ. The V end was cut by 0 bases, the J end by 2 bases, with 10 bases between. The length of the CDR3 is 15 residues. CDR3 in amino acids: CASSQDWPTNTEAFF. The CDR3 nucleotides are TGTGCCAGCAGCCAAGATTGGCCCACAAACACTGAAGCTTTCTTT.

This clone turned up a few times. The chain has TRBV7-9 and TRBJ1-2; weak D call: TRBD1 (5 bases). Trimming took 7 bases from V and 9 from J, leaving 18 bases between them. Germline V gene lookup returns CDR1 SEHNR and CDR2 FQNEAQ (reference sequence). The CDR3 covers 13 residues. The CDR3, as DNA: TGTGCCAGCACCCTAGCCGGGGCGGAGAGCTACACCTTC. The encoded protein is CASTLAGAESYTF.